Listed here are 20 T cell receptor beta chains from one sample, sequenced in a study of a mutant IDH1 vaccine in newly diagnosed glioma. Stated time point: week 47, end of study. Alongside topical imiquimod, each dose of vaccine comprised 300 ug of mutant IDH1 20-mer peptide. Sequenced by immunoSEQ multiplex PCR; TCRdb stores in-frame clones only, minus some. This table has 84,000 or so clones, 80% to 90% appearing once. No antigen has been identified for these receptors. The sample in question was PBMCs, obtained from a glioma patient whose treatment included an IDH1 peptide vaccine. The receptors were sampled from a man aged 40-49 years with glioma.

V gene TRBV30 combines with J gene TRBJ1-3; a possible D gene is TRBD1 (5 bases). V dropped 5 bases and J dropped 3 bases, with 14 bases sitting between them. The germline CDR1 and CDR2 sequences are GTSNPN and SVGIG (reference sequence). The CDR3 covers 14 residues. The CDR3 coding sequence is TGTGCCTGGTCTTTGGGGGGGAGTGGAAACACCATATATTTT. Amino acid sequence: CAWSLGGSGNTIYF.

This clone was counted a single time. The genes are TRBV5-1 and TRBJ2-4, with 9 bases fitting TRBD1. Losses at the gene ends were 4 bases for V and 9 bases for J; bases not matched to a gene: 8. The V gene's germline CDR1 is SGHRS and CDR2 YFSETQ. The CDR3 length is 14 residues. The CDR3 region is CASSLGTGPGIQYF. The CDR3 DNA is TGCGCCAGCAGCCTAGGGACAGGGCCGGGCATTCAGTACTTC.

DNA for the CDR3: TGTGCCAGCAGCCGCAGCACAGATACGCAGTATTTT. It codes for CASSRSTDTQYF. The chain is built from TRBV11-2 and TRBJ2-3; D unresolved. The CDR3 loop spans 12 amino acids. V lost 5 bases to trimming and J lost 0 bases, with 3 bases between them. CDR1 is SGHAT, CDR2 FQNNGV, per germline.

The chain is built from TRBV19 and TRBJ2-7, with 12 bases fitting TRBD1. Germline CDR1 reads LNHDA; CDR2 reads SQIVND (reference sequence). The CDR3 consists of 14 residues. J was trimmed by 2 bases and V by 10 bases; bases with no gene match: 6. The CDR3 sequence: CAIPRDRGPYEQYF. For the CDR3, the DNA is TGTGCCATCCCCCGGGACAGGGGGCCCTACGAGCAGTACTTC.

This chain links TRBV4-1 with TRBJ1-6; 7 nucleotides line up with TRBD1. V shed 0 bases and J 8 bases; nucleotides not matched to a gene: 7. Germline V gene sequence: CDR1 MGHRA, CDR2 YSYEKL. CDR3 length: 16 amino acids. The CDR3 DNA sequence: TGCGCCAGCAGCCAAGATGGGGGACAGCCTCATTCACCCCTCCACTTT. Amino acids: CASSQDGGQPHSPLHF.

This rearrangement joins TRBV28 to TRBJ1-1, with D tentatively TRBD1 (5 bases). The CDR3 has 14 amino acids. Germline V gives CDR1 MDHEN, CDR2 SYDVKM. The V and J ends lost 6 bases and 4 bases respectively, with 15 bases between them. The DNA of the CDR3 is TGTGCCAGCAGGCCCCGCACAGGTCGCACTGAAGCTTTCTTT. The encoded protein is CASRPRTGRTEAFF.

The V gene is TRBV7-8, the J gene TRBJ1-2; D is ambiguous. There are 12 residues in the CDR3. Germline-derived CDR1 and CDR2 are SGHVS and FQNEAQ. The V end was cut by 1 base, the J end by 8 bases, with 8 bases between. The CDR3 DNA sequence: TGTGCCAGCAGCTTAGACAGATGGGGCTACACCTTC. Its translation: CASSLDRWGYTF.

This clone was observed a single time. The V and J genes are TRBV6-1 and TRBJ2-5, with TRBD2 as a possible D gene (8 bases). Germline-derived CDR1 and CDR2 are MNHNS and SASEGT. This CDR3 has 11 amino acids. V dropped 10 bases and J dropped 9 bases, with 15 bases sitting between them. The CDR3 DNA is TGTGCCATCGTTAGCGGGACAGCCCAGTACTTC. Its protein is CAIVSGTAQYF.

V gene TRBV7-9 combines with J gene TRBJ2-3; D not certain. V gave up 6 bases and J gave up 3 bases, with 7 bases separating them. Germline CDR1 SEHNR, CDR2 FQNEAQ (reference sequence). This CDR3 contains 12 residues. CDR3 DNA sequence: TGTGCCAGCAGTTCACGTACAGATACGCAGTATTTT. This translates into CASSSRTDTQYF.

The rearrangement links TRBV11-2 to TRBJ1-2; D might be TRBD1 (5 bases). CDR1 is SGHAT and CDR2 is FQNNGV in the germline V gene. Trimming shortened V by 1 base and J by 1 base, and 7 bases separated the two germline ends. The CDR3 sequence is 14 residues long. The CDR3 loop is CASSLGQNNYGYTF. The CDR3 DNA is TGTGCCAGCAGCTTAGGACAGAATAACTATGGCTACACCTTC. The full variable domain, completed using reference TRBV11-2 and TRBJ1-2, is EAGVAQSPRYKIIEKRQSVAFWCNPISGHATLYWYQQILGQGPKLLIQFQNNGVVDDSQLPKDRFSAERLKGVDSTLKIQPAKLEDSAVYLCASSLGQNNYGYTFGSGTRLTVV.

CDR3 amino acids: CAWKGSAGGHEQYF. The CDR3 DNA is TGTGCCTGGAAGGGGTCCGCCGGAGGCCACGAGCAGTACTTC. V usage is TRBV30 and J usage is TRBJ2-7; D possibly matches TRBD1 or TRBD2 (5 bases each). Between the trimmed V and J ends, which lost 4 bases and 5 bases, there was a span of 18 bases. CDR3 length: 14 residues. Germline V gene data show CDR1 as GTSNPN and CDR2 as SVGIG (reference sequence). The variable domain in full, with the rest retrieved from reference TRBV30 and TRBJ2-7, is SQTIHQWPATLVQPVGSPLSLECTVEGTSNPNLYWYRQAAGRGLQLLFYSVGIGQISSEVPQNLSASRPQDRQFILSSKKLLLSDSGFYLCAWKGSAGGHEQYFGPGTRLTVT.

This chain joins TRBV4-1 and TRBJ1-6; 9 bases are shared with TRBD1. The CDR3 sequence is 16 residues long. V lost 0 bases and J lost 8; bases outside the gene matches: 5. Germline V gene data show CDR1 as MGHRA and CDR2 as YSYEKL. CDR3 region: CASSQDWGQGYSPLHF. The CDR3 region has the DNA TGCGCCAGCAGCCAAGATTGGGGACAGGGCTATTCACCCCTCCACTTT.

The genes are TRBV19 and TRBJ2-2; 7 bases are shared with TRBD1. Germline V gene sequence: CDR1 LNHDA, CDR2 SQIVND (reference sequence). The CDR3 is made up of 13 amino acids. J lost 7 bases, V lost 8 bases, and 7 bases had no gene match. CDR3 nucleotide sequence: TGTGCCAGTCGTGACAGGGCGGTCGGGGAGCTGTTTTTT. Protein: CASRDRAVGELFF.

The chain has TRBV23-1 and TRBJ2-7; D gene ambiguous. TRBV23-1 is an open reading frame, and its role is uncertain. The ends were cut back, 11 bases at V and 3 bases at J, with 17 bases in the middle. This CDR3 contains 13 residues. The CDR3 coding sequence is TGCGCCGAGGACGGAGCCCTTGACTACGAGCAGTACTTC. This gives the protein CAEDGALDYEQYF.

V is TRBV5-4 and J is TRBJ1-4; 8 bases are a match to TRBD1. Germline-derived CDR1 and CDR2 are SGHNT and YYREEE (reference sequence). The junction had 13 bases not matched to a gene; V was cut back by 6 bases and J by 3 bases. The CDR3 sequence is 17 residues long. The CDR3 is CASTLTGGRLANEKLFF. As DNA, the CDR3 is TGTGCCAGCACCTTAACAGGGGGTCGGCTGGCTAATGAAAAACTGTTTTTT. Full variable domain (rest looked up from reference TRBV5-4 and TRBJ1-4): ETGVTQSPTHLIKTRGQQVTLRCSSQSGHNTVSWYQQALGQGPQFIFQYYREEENGRGNFPPRFSGLQFPNYSSELNVNALELDDSALYLCASTLTGGRLANEKLFFGSGTQLSVL.

The chain combines TRBV5-4 with TRBJ2-5; possible D gene TRBD2, 5 bases. The germline gives CDR1 SGHNT, CDR2 YYREEE (reference sequence). CDR3 length equals 15 residues. Trimming removed 4 bases at V and 5 bases at J, with 18 bases between. The CDR3 DNA reads as TGTGCCAGCAGCCCCCAATACCCTTCGGGGGAGACCCAGTACTTC. Its protein product is CASSPQYPSGETQYF.

This chain joins TRBV7-2 and TRBJ1-6, with a weak D call TRBD1 (6 bases). V lost 1 base, J lost 9 bases, and 22 bases lay in between. The CDR3 is 18 amino acids. Germline-derived CDR1 and CDR2 are SGHTA and FQGNSA. As DNA, the CDR3 is TGTGCCAGCAGCTTAGAACGCGTGGGGGGCAGTAGCGGTTCACCCCTCCACTTT. It translates to CASSLERVGGSSGSPLHF.

The chain has TRBV9 and TRBJ1-1; 7 bases line up with TRBD1. The V segment lost 1 base and the J segment 4 bases; nucleotides outside the gene matches: 7. The CDR3 is made up of 15 amino acids. Germline loops: CDR1 SGDLS, CDR2 YYNGEE. The CDR3 DNA is TGTGCCAGCAGCGTAAGAGCCAGGGGGGCCACTGAAGCTTTCTTT. Translation gives CASSVRARGATEAFF.

The V call is TRBV5-1, the J call TRBJ1-2; D possibly corresponds to TRBD1 (6 bases). V was pared by 0 bases and J by 2 bases, with 8 bases between. The CDR3 extends over 14 amino acids. From germline, CDR1 is SGHRS and CDR2 YFSETQ. The CDR3 nucleotides read TGCGCCAGCAGCTTGGGGACAGAAAACTATGGCTACACCTTC. It codes for CASSLGTENYGYTF.

The chain couples TRBV9 to TRBJ1-3; TRBD1 matches 8 bases. Trimming cost V 0 bases and J 6 bases; bases outside gene matches: 5. This CDR3 is built from 15 residues. From germline, CDR1 is SGDLS and CDR2 YYNGEE. CDR3 amino acids: CASSVDGQGTNTIYF. The CDR3 DNA sequence: TGTGCCAGCAGCGTAGATGGACAGGGTACAAACACCATATATTTT.